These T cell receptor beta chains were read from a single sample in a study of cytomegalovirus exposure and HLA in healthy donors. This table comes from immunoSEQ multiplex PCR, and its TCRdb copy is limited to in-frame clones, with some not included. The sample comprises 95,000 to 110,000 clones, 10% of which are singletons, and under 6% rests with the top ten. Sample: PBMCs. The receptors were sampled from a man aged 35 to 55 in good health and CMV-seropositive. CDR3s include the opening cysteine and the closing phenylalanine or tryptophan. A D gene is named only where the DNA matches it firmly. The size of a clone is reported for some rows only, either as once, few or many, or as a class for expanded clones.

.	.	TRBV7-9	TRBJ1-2	CASSPDGEYGYTF	TGTGCCAGCAGTCCGGACGGGGAGTATGGCTACACCTTC
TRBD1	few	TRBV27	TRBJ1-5	CASRTGGGGNQPQHF	TGTGCCAGCAGAACAGGGGGCGGGGGCAATCAGCCCCAGCATTTT
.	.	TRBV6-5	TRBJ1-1	CASSPFQRTEAFF	TGTGCCAGCAGTCCTTTCCAGCGCACTGAAGCTTTCTTT
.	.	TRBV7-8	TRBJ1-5	CASSPRSQPQHF	TGTGCCAGCAGCCCCCGTAGTCAGCCCCAGCATTTT
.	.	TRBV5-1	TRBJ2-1	CASSVTDQGGNEQFF	TGCGCCAGCAGCGTGACTGACCAGGGGGGCAATGAGCAGTTCTTC
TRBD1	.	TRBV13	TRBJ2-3	CASSSILDRETTDTQYF	TGTGCCAGCAGCTCAATACTGGACAGGGAGACCACAGATACGCAGTATTTT
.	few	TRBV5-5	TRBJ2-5	CASSLTGAKETQYF	TGTGCCAGCAGCTTGACAGGAGCTAAAGAGACCCAGTACTTC
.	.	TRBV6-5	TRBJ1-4	CASSYSPGEGKLFF	TGTGCCAGCAGTTACTCGCCGGGGGAGGGAAAACTGTTTTTT
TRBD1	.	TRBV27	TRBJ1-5	CASRSGTGYSNQPQHF	TGTGCCAGCAGATCCGGGACAGGGTATAGCAATCAGCCCCAGCATTTT
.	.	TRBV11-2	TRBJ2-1	CASSLEVASSYNEQFF	TGTGCCAGCAGCTTAGAGGTTGCGAGCTCCTACAATGAGCAGTTCTTC
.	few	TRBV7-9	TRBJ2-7	CASSRTQGLAYEQYF	TGTGCCAGCAGTCGAACTCAGGGGTTAGCCTACGAGCAGTACTTC
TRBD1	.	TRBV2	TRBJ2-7	CASSKRQGVEQYF	TGTGCCAGCAGTAAGAGACAGGGTGTGGAGCAGTACTTC
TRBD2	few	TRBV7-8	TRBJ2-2	CASSLETSGRSGTGELFF	TGTGCCAGCAGCTTAGAGACTAGCGGGAGATCGGGCACCGGGGAGCTGTTTTTT
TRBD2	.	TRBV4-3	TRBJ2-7	CASSQTAGVKREQYF	TGCGCCAGCAGCCAAACGGCGGGAGTAAAACGCGAGCAGTACTTC
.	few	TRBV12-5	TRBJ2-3	CASGFYSQDSPRGSTDTQYF	TGTGCTAGTGGTTTCTACTCCCAGGACAGTCCTAGGGGTAGCACAGATACGCAGTATTTT
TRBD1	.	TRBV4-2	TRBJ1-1	CASSPNRGNTEAFF	TGTGCCAGCAGCCCTAACAGGGGGAACACTGAAGCTTTCTTT
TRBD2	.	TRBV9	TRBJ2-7	CASSRTSGSGAYEQYF	TGTGCCAGCAGCCGGACTAGCGGGAGCGGGGCCTACGAGCAGTACTTC
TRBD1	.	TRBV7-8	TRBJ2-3	CASSWTGESTDTQYF	TGTGCCAGCAGCTGGACAGGCGAAAGCACAGATACGCAGTATTTT
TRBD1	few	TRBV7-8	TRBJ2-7	CASSLTGTGGYEQYF	TGTGCCAGCAGCTTAACCGGGACAGGGGGCTACGAGCAGTACTTC
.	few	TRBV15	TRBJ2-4	CATSRATEAKNIQYF	TGTGCCACCAGCAGAGCTACAGAAGCCAAAAACATTCAGTACTTC
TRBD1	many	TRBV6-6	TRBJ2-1	CASMLPGTGNNEQFF	TGTGCCAGCATGCTGCCCGGGACAGGGAACAATGAGCAGTTCTTC
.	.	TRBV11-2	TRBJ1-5	CASSQSPVGAAQHF	TGTGCCAGCAGCCAATCCCCCGTTGGGGCGGCCCAGCATTTT
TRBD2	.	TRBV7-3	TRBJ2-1	CASSLQAGERDEQFF	TGTGCCAGCAGCTTGCAGGCGGGAGAAAGGGATGAGCAGTTCTTC
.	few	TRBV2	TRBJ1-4	CASSDTRVREKLFF	TGTGCCAGCAGTGATACCAGGGTTAGGGAAAAACTGTTTTTT
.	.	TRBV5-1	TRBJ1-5	CASSLQGGSNQPQHF	TGCGCCAGCAGCTTACAGGGCGGTAGCAATCAGCCCCAGCATTTT
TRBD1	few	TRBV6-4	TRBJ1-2	CASSLTGTGDGYTF	TGTGCCAGCAGTTTAACCGGGACAGGGGATGGCTACACCTTC
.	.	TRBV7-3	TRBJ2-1	CASSPDVAEEQFF	TGTGCCAGCAGTCCGGATGTAGCGGAAGAGCAGTTCTTC
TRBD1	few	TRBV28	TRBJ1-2	CASSLSRRGGEGYTF	TGTGCCAGCAGTTTGAGCCGCCGAGGGGGCGAAGGCTACACCTTC
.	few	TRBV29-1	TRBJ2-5	CSAQGGTQYF	TGCAGCGCCCAAGGGGGGACCCAGTACTTC
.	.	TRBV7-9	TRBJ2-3	CASSADSDTQYF	TGTGCCAGCAGCGCCGACTCAGATACGCAGTATTTT
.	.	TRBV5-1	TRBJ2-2	CASSLANGGMNTGELFF	TGCGCCAGCAGCTTGGCCAATGGCGGGATGAACACCGGGGAGCTGTTTTTT
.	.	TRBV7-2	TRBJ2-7	CASSLDSTRRSEQYF	TGTGCCAGCAGCTTAGATTCGACACGAAGGTCGGAGCAGTACTTC